This T cell receptor beta chain was captured by sequencing in a study of glioma-infiltrating T cells. This clonotype was seen ten or more times. Its antigen is unidentified. Using RNA template, CDR3s of TCR alpha and beta were amplified with iRepertoire arm-PCR. TCRdb independently ran MiXCR on the multiplex PCR reads; one entry per CDR3 protein. Seen here are over 100,000 distinct CDR3 sequences, under 30% observed once, and the top ten hold 30% to 35%. Study conclusions and caveats: Gliomas, especially low-grade, showed above-expected tissue-blood divergence; non-neoplastic patients showed below.

Unmatched junction bases numbered 10, after V lost 6 bases and J lost 6 bases. The CDR3 extends over 14 amino acids. The sample taken for sequencing was glioma tissue, nonneoplastic brain tissue, or PBMCs (not recorded which). The TCR comes from a human donor with low-grade glioma or glioblastoma, undergoing nonglioma brain surgery, or in good health (not recorded which). This sequence joins TRBV12-3 or TRBV12-4 and TRBJ2-7, with 8 positions matching TRBD2. The CDR3 DNA follows: TGTGCCAGCAGACCGGGACTAGATTCCGGCGAGCAGTACTTC. It is translated as CASRPGLDSGEQYF.